A selection of T cell receptor beta chains follows, all from one sample in a study of blood T cell repertoires in COVID-19. Sequencing used immunoSEQ multiplex PCR; TCRdb keeps in-frame clones, though not all of them. The table includes more than 80,000 clones, roughly 72% detected once. What was sequenced was peripheral blood. The receptors were sampled from a woman aged 55-69 years in a cohort sampled during active or convalescent COVID-19. The CDR3 runs from the conserved cysteine through the conserved F or W. D genes are given only for firm matches. Clone size, where shown, is once, few, many, or a class for clones that have expanded.

TRBV29-1	TRBJ2-3	NA	NA	CSVVGYTGSTDTQYF	TGCAGCGTTGTGGGTTATACAGGGAGCACAGATACGCAGTATTTT
TRBV7-8	TRBJ1-1	NA	TRBD1	CASSLGTGFEAFF	TGTGCCAGCAGCTTAGGGACAGGGTTTGAAGCTTTCTTT
TRBV4-2	TRBJ2-5	NA	TRBD2	CASSQPGLAGTQYF	TGTGCCAGCAGCCAACCGGGACTAGCGGGGACCCAGTACTTC
TRBV7-6	TRBJ2-7	many	NA	CASSLLPGLRSSYEQYF	TGTGCCAGCAGCTTATTGCCTGGCCTAAGGAGCTCCTACGAGCAGTACTTC
TRBV25-1	TRBJ1-5	NA	NA	CASRGGNSNQPQHF	TGTGCCAGCAGGGGAGGGAATAGCAATCAGCCCCAGCATTTT
TRBV15	TRBJ2-5	NA	NA	CATSRDLRGAGETQYF	TGTGCCACCAGCAGAGATCTTCGGGGGGCGGGAGAGACCCAGTACTTC
TRBV2	TRBJ2-1	NA	NA	CASSEARAAEQFF	TGTGCCAGCAGTGAAGCGCGAGCGGCTGAGCAGTTCTTC
TRBV5-6	TRBJ1-4	NA	TRBD1	CASAPGYRTGIEKLFF	TGTGCCAGCGCACCCGGGTACCGGACAGGGATTGAAAAACTGTTTTTT
TRBV6-2/TRBV6-3	TRBJ2-7	NA	NA	CASSYSNLFLKGGQYF	TGTGCCAGCAGTTACTCGAATCTCTTCCTAAAGGGAGGGCAGTACTTC
TRBV21-1	TRBJ2-3	NA	NA	CASSQLTADTDTQYF	TGTGCCAGCAGTCAACTGACAGCCGACACAGATACGCAGTATTTT
TRBV28	TRBJ2-5	NA	NA	CAKLPGAGRYF	TGTGCCAAGCTACCTGGGGCGGGGCGCTACTTC
TRBV19	TRBJ2-5	NA	TRBD2	CAPPGEGTETQYF	TGTGCCCCCCCGGGGGAGGGCACGGAGACCCAGTACTTC
TRBV7-2	TRBJ2-1	NA	NA	CASSLVGVSYNEQFF	TGTGCCAGCAGCTTAGTCGGGGTCTCCTACAATGAGCAGTTCTTC
TRBV5-4	TRBJ1-1	few	NA	CASSLGGRVVTEAFF	TGTGCCAGCAGCTTGGGTGGCAGGGTGGTCACTGAAGCTTTCTTT
TRBV28	TRBJ2-3	NA	NA	CASSQTTTFTGTQYF	TGTGCCAGCAGTCAGACGACTACCTTCACGGGTACGCAGTATTTT
TRBV10-3	TRBJ1-4	NA	NA	CAISESIPTRGEKLFF	TGTGCCATCAGTGAGTCGATTCCGACCCGGGGTGAAAAACTGTTTTTT
TRBV5-4	TRBJ2-1	NA	NA	CASSPGRGSYNEQFF	TGTGCCAGCAGTCCGGGCAGGGGCTCCTACAATGAGCAGTTCTTC
TRBV6-5	TRBJ2-3	NA	TRBD2	CASKRGESTDTQYF	TGTGCCAGCAAGCGGGGCGAAAGCACAGATACGCAGTATTTT
TRBV9	TRBJ1-3	few	NA	CASSVGHSGNTIYF	TGTGCCAGCAGCGTAGGACACTCTGGAAACACCATATATTTT
TRBV6-5	TRBJ2-3	NA	NA	CASSTGISTDTQYF	TGTGCCAGCAGTACAGGGATTAGCACAGATACGCAGTATTTT
TRBV4-3	TRBJ2-3	NA	NA	CASSQGRHPSTDTQYF	TGCGCCAGCAGCCAAGGGCGGCATCCTAGCACAGATACGCAGTATTTT